This T cell receptor beta chain was retrieved from a study of shared clonotypes between healthy human individuals (TCRdb year 2020). Study-level background: A couple of women and three men aged 18 to 49 years were included in the cohort. Per donor, three plates each were used for CD4 naive and CD4 memory, two for CD8 naive, and one for CD8 memory. To estimate repertoire size and how much clonotype sharing occurs between individuals, the study deeply sequenced the blood TCR repertoires of roughly 5 healthy adults. To increase sequencing depth and limit assay-specific biases, different laboratories used diverse techniques to prepare libraries and sequence TCR repertoires. Per donor, leukapheresis produced somewhere between about 0.85 and 9.5 billion PBMCs.

Using the deep immunoSEQ assay, TCR CDR3 regions were amplified from genomic DNA by multiplex PCR. Extracted genomic DNA from each cell subset was distributed evenly across all wells of several immunoSEQ 96-well plates, and each plate was treated as a replicate. For sorted subsets, 200 to 250 ng of genomic DNA, equivalent to roughly 33,000 T cell genomes, went into each replicate PCR. The purified libraries were quantified using a Qubit 3.0 fluorometer, sized with a Bioanalyzer 2100, and then quantified again using the KAPA Library Quantification kit. A separate single-read 150-cycle Illumina NextSeq 550 flow cell was used to sequence each immunoSEQ 96-well plate. The original pipeline was this. Because the immunoSEQ output held only junctional sequences and lacked quality scores, the filtering could not match the filtering applied to full-length reads. To assign V/J genes and CDR3, sequences were annotated using PyIR, a Python wrapper for IgBLAST v1.9, with IMGT germline references. Any read was removed if the V/J assignment was weak (E-value above 1e-6), the CDR3 was missing, or the read contained stop codons, out-of-frame junctions, or ambiguous translated residues. V3J clonotypes were defined as sequences sharing an identical inferred V gene, J gene, and CDR3 amino acid sequence. The percentage overlap between two repertoires was calculated by dividing the number of shared unique clonotypes by the size of the smaller repertoire. Three approaches were used to assess repertoire richness: RTK rarefaction, the Chao1 estimator, and Recon v2.1 estimates of unobserved clonotypes. OLGA was used to compute generation probabilities for all TCRbeta clonotypes that the gDNA method yielded from a handful of donors. TCRdb carries this immuneACCESS record with in-frame sequences only. Its versions omit some clonotypes, under half of them owing to an unresolved V gene in the studies checked, with the rest unexplained. V and J calls and clone size are copied from that table; D and trimming were computed from the DNA. In this sample the table shows some 1 million clones, 65% to 80% of which occur a single time. The top ten constitute 1.4% to 1.5% of the sample.

Donors were healthy HIV-negative adults with no recently reported acute infections or vaccinations. Only Caucasian adults living in Nashville, Tennessee, USA were represented among the donors. CD4+ T cells were enriched through magnetic negative selection, after which naive cells were positively selected on CD45RA and the remaining negative fraction served as the memory subset. Blood was obtained by leukapheresis, after which PBMCs were separated by Ficoll-Histopaque density gradient centrifugation and cryopreserved in liquid nitrogen vapor phase. Purity and quantity of every magnetically sorted T cell population were checked by analytical flow cytometry. Genomic DNA was isolated from every sorted fraction and measured by UV absorbance on a Nanodrop 2000c. General conclusions and limits of the study: Sampling was restricted to blood, and TCR repertoires in tissue are likely to differ from TCR repertoires in blood. When a handful of donors were compared, the shared fraction of clonotypes was roughly 4.8% for naive CD4, around 3.5% for naive CD8, about 2.5% for memory CD4, and roughly 0.4% for memory CD8. Larger estimated clonotype richness was generally found for naive subsets than for memory subsets. Rarefaction of sorted-subset datasets indicated incomplete sequencing despite the large sequencing depth. Pairwise subsampling indicated that sequencing depth was expected to affect the degree of clonotype sharing among donors. Higher generation probabilities were observed for clonotypes shared by all four sorted-subset donors than for non-shared clonotypes. The genetic and exposure-history diversity represented was limited by the small number of donors.

Turning to this clone: Which antigen it targets is not known. No base-level quality is on record; no much larger clone is a single base apart.

CDR1 and CDR2 (SNHLY, FYNNEI) derive from the germline V gene. CDR3 length: 15 amino acids, cysteine to phenylalanine. Only the CDR3 part of the read is kept: 45 bases, read in frame from the first base. V lost 5 bases and J lost 3 bases; the stretch between them is 16 bases long. Sequencing was performed on memory CD4+ T cells sorted from blood. The cell subset or site label, read with the paper, signifies: CD45RA-negative fraction. The receptor comes from a man aged 18-30 years in good health. The sequence joins TRBV2 to TRBJ1-1; TRBD1 is a possible D gene, resting on 5 matching bases. The DNA sequence reads TGTGCCAGCAGTTCCCAGGGAGGGAGGCACACTGAAGCTTTCTTT. Its coded protein is CASSSQGGRHTEAFF.